The rows below give T cell receptor beta chains drawn from one sample of a study of T cells after yellow fever vaccination. Via MiXCR, TCRdb re-called the 5' RACE reads, giving one row per CDR3 protein. This sample has roughly 400,000 distinct CDR3 sequences, with around a sixth found just once. Sequenced here: PBMCs, sampled before the yellow fever booster vaccination. The receptors here all came from a man aged 18 to 29 who received the YFV17D yellow fever vaccine. CDR3s include the opening cysteine and the closing phenylalanine or tryptophan. D genes are given only for firm matches. Expanded clones are given a class, and other clones once, few, many or no size at all.

V gene	D gene	clone size	J gene	CDR3 protein	CDR3 DNA
TRBV4-2	-	-	TRBJ2-2	CASSQDRNQTNTGELFF	TGTGCCAGCAGCCAAGATAGGAACCAGACGAACACCGGGGAGCTGTTTTTT
TRBV19	TRBD2	many	TRBJ2-1	CASSTLAGSSYNEQFF	TGTGCCAGTAGTACTCTAGCGGGGAGCTCCTACAATGAGCAGTTCTTC
TRBV4-3	-	few	TRBJ1-5	CASSQDGTVNQPQHF	TGCGCCAGCAGCCAAGATGGGACGGTCAATCAGCCCCAGCATTTT
TRBV6-5	-	few	TRBJ2-1	CASAQRGYNEQFF	TGTGCCAGCGCCCAAAGGGGGTACAATGAGCAGTTCTTC
TRBV5-1	-	-	TRBJ1-3	CASSKTQGIGNTIYF	TGCGCCAGCAGCAAAACCCAGGGGATTGGAAACACCATATATTTT
TRBV2	-	few	TRBJ1-5	CASSEGRYYSNQPQHF	TGTGCCAGCAGTGAGGGCCGATATTATAGCAATCAGCCCCAGCATTTT
TRBV13	TRBD2	-	TRBJ2-1	CASSLGPGRDEQFF	TGTGCCAGCAGCTTAGGCCCGGGGAGGGATGAGCAGTTCTTC
TRBV6-6	-	few	TRBJ1-2	CASSYSTFYGYTF	TGTGCCAGCAGTTACTCCACCTTCTATGGCTACACCTTC
TRBV5-4	-	-	TRBJ2-1	CASSFVGAGFYNEQFF	TGTGCCAGCAGCTTCGTAGGGGCAGGATTTTACAATGAGCAGTTCTTC
TRBV18	-	-	TRBJ2-1	CASSPAGPYNEQFF	TGTGCCAGCTCACCAGCTGGCCCCTACAATGAGCAGTTCTTC
TRBV30	-	few	TRBJ2-3	CAWRGKSLDTQYF	TGTGCCTGGAGGGGGAAGAGTTTGGATACGCAGTATTTT
TRBV20-1	-	-	TRBJ2-6	CSARDQGSGANVLTF	TGCAGTGCTAGAGATCAGGGATCTGGGGCCAACGTCCTGACTTTC
TRBV20-1	-	few	TRBJ2-5	CSASDTLETQYF	TGCAGTGCTTCCGACACCCTGGAGACCCAGTACTTC
TRBV7-2	TRBD1	-	TRBJ1-2	CASSLRDREGGGYTF	TGTGCCAGCAGCCTAAGGGACAGGGAAGGTGGAGGCTACACCTTC
TRBV28	TRBD1	-	TRBJ1-3	CASKTGAGNTIYF	TGTGCCAGCAAGACAGGGGCTGGAAACACCATATATTTT
TRBV6-4	TRBD1	-	TRBJ1-1	CASSEVEGASAFF	TGTGCCAGCAGTGAAGTGGAGGGGGCATCGGCTTTCTTT
TRBV3-1	-	few	TRBJ2-1	CASSQDLGLLNEQFF	TGTGCCAGCAGCCAAGACTTGGGACTCCTCAATGAGCAGTTCTTC
TRBV4-2	-	-	TRBJ1-1	CASSQDMGGVNTEAFF	TGTGCCAGCAGCCAAGATATGGGGGGGGTGAACACTGAAGCTTTCTTT
TRBV11-2	-	-	TRBJ2-5	CASSNRGRVSAETQYF	TGTGCCAGCAGCAACAGAGGCAGGGTGTCGGCAGAGACCCAGTACTTC
TRBV18	-	-	TRBJ2-7	CASSPGIPGPTYEQYF	TGTGCCAGCTCACCTGGTATTCCGGGCCCAACCTACGAGCAGTACTTC
TRBV12-3/TRBV12-4	TRBD2	-	TRBJ2-5	CASTLAGGQETQYF	TGTGCCAGCACGTTAGCGGGGGGGCAGGAGACCCAGTACTTC
TRBV7-9	-	few	TRBJ1-2	CASSLEHGYTF	TGTGCCAGCAGCTTAGAGCATGGCTACACCTTC
TRBV10-3	-	-	TRBJ1-2	CAISESTNYGYTF	TGTGCCATCAGTGAGTCGACTAACTATGGCTACACCTTC
TRBV29-1	-	few	TRBJ1-2	CSVRPSSYGYTF	TGCAGCGTTCGTCCCAGCAGCTATGGCTACACCTTC
TRBV18	TRBD2	few	TRBJ2-3	CASSKRTSGVGDTQYF	TGTGCCAGCTCAAAACGCACTAGCGGAGTTGGGGATACGCAGTATTTT
TRBV6-5	-	-	TRBJ2-5	CASSMGPEKETQYF	TGTGCCAGCAGTATGGGGCCGGAGAAAGAGACCCAGTACTTC
TRBV20-1	TRBD1	many	TRBJ2-2	CSATEGAKTGELFF	TGCAGCGCCACCGAGGGGGCGAAAACCGGGGAGCTGTTTTTT
TRBV7-2	-	many	TRBJ2-7	CASSLYEQYF	TGTGCCAGCAGCTTGTACGAGCAGTACTTC
TRBV7-6	TRBD2	few	TRBJ2-1	CASSLGTGGVDEQFF	TGTGCCAGCAGCTTAGGGACTGGGGGGGTCGATGAGCAGTTCTTC
TRBV10-3	TRBD2	-	TRBJ2-1	CAITGTSGGKNEQFF	TGTGCCATCACCGGGACTAGCGGGGGGAAGAATGAGCAGTTCTTC
TRBV4-3	TRBD1	few	TRBJ1-2	CASSHARGSHYGYTF	TGCGCCAGCAGCCACGCCAGGGGGTCTCACTATGGCTACACCTTC
TRBV6-5	-	many	TRBJ2-1	CASSYGESSYNEQFF	TGTGCCAGCAGTTACGGGGAGAGCTCCTACAATGAGCAGTTCTTC
TRBV15	-	few	TRBJ1-4	CATSKNEKLFF	TGTGCCACCAGCAAAAATGAAAAACTGTTTTTT
TRBV20-1	-	few	TRBJ1-1	CSARDLNLGNTEAFF	TGCAGTGCTAGAGATCTAAATTTGGGGAACACTGAAGCTTTCTTT
TRBV7-2	TRBD1	-	TRBJ2-7	CASSSYRGYEQYF	TGTGCCAGCAGCTCCTACAGGGGCTACGAGCAGTACTTC
TRBV4-1	-	few	TRBJ1-1	CASSPREELFF	TGCGCCAGCAGCCCTCGCGAGGAGCTTTTCTTT
TRBV5-6	-	-	TRBJ1-1	CASSLVYWGSTEAFF	TGTGCCAGCAGCTTGGTCTATTGGGGGTCCACTGAAGCTTTCTTT
TRBV3-1	TRBD2	-	TRBJ2-7	CASSQDTSGASYEQYF	TGTGCCAGCAGCCAAGACACTAGCGGTGCATCCTACGAGCAGTACTTC
TRBV27	TRBD2	few	TRBJ2-1	CARVLPRGDEQFF	TGTGCCAGAGTCTTACCTCGGGGGGATGAGCAGTTCTTC
TRBV20-1	TRBD2	-	TRBJ2-1	CSAASRTGGHSEQFF	TGCAGTGCCGCCTCTAGAACGGGGGGGCATAGTGAGCAGTTCTTC
TRBV4-2	TRBD2	-	TRBJ2-2	CASSQDMSSGAVNTGELFF	TGTGCCAGCAGCCAAGATATGTCTAGCGGGGCCGTAAACACCGGGGAGCTGTTTTTT
TRBV6-8	TRBD1	few	TRBJ2-4	CASSGRGAKNIQYF	TGTGCCAGCAGTGGCAGGGGGGCCAAAAACATTCAGTACTTC
TRBV7-9	-	-	TRBJ1-1	CASSFLGQHEAFF	TGTGCCAGCAGCTTCCTCGGACAGCATGAAGCTTTCTTT
TRBV4-2	-	many	TRBJ2-7	CASSGGLGPYEQYF	TGTGCCAGCAGCGGGGGCTTGGGGCCCTACGAGCAGTACTTC
TRBV6-6	-	-	TRBJ2-5	CATKPPGGKTQYF	TGTGCCACCAAACCGCCCGGGGGAAAGACCCAGTACTTC
TRBV10-3	-	few	TRBJ2-7	CAISVGGARDTSYEQYF	TGTGCCATCAGTGTTGGAGGAGCTCGGGACACCTCCTACGAGCAGTACTTC
TRBV4-1	-	many	TRBJ1-3	CASSRGVARNSGNTIYF	TGCGCCAGCAGCCGTGGGGTGGCGCGAAACTCTGGAAACACCATATATTTT
TRBV7-9	-	few	TRBJ2-3	CASSLAGRAPADTQYF	TGTGCCAGCAGCTTAGCGGGCAGGGCCCCTGCAGATACGCAGTATTTT
TRBV7-9	-	-	TRBJ1-1	CASSFAGATEAFF	TGTGCCAGCAGCTTCGCAGGGGCCACTGAAGCTTTCTTT
TRBV6-5	-	-	TRBJ2-1	CASSYSADPYNEQFF	TGTGCCAGCAGTTACTCTGCGGATCCTTACAATGAGCAGTTCTTC
TRBV28	TRBD1	few	TRBJ2-2	CASSSGTGLGTGELFF	TGTGCCAGCAGTTCCGGGACAGGCTTAGGCACCGGGGAGCTGTTTTTT
TRBV4-2	TRBD2	few	TRBJ2-5	CASSQEGTSGEETQYF	TGTGCCAGCAGCCAAGAGGGGACTAGCGGGGAAGAGACCCAGTACTTC
TRBV5-1	-	-	TRBJ2-7	CASSSGQLIVYEQYF	TGCGCCAGCAGCTCGGGCCAACTAATCGTCTACGAGCAGTACTTC
TRBV6-2/TRBV6-3	-	-	TRBJ1-2	CASSYSGHYGYTF	TGTGCCAGCAGTTACTCGGGACACTATGGCTACACCTTC
TRBV7-9	TRBD1	-	TRBJ2-4	CASNPFNRGPNIQYF	TGTGCCAGCAACCCCTTCAACAGGGGGCCAAACATTCAGTACTTC